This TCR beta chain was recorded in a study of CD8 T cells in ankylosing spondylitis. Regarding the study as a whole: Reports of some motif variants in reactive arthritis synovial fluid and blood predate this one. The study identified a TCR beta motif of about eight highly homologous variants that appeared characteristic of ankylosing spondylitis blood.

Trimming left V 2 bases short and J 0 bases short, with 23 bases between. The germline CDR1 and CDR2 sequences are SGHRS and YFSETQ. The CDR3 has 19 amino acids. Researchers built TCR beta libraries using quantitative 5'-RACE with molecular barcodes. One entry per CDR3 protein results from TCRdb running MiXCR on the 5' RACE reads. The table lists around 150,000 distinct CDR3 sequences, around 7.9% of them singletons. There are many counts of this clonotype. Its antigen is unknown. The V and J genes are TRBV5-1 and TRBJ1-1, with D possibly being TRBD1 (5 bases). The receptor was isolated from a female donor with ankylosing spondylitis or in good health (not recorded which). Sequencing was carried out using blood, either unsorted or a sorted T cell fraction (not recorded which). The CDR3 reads CASSFDNSAPWGVNTEAFF. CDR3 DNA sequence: TGCGCCAGCAGCTTCGATAACTCGGCCCCCTGGGGGGTGAACACTGAAGCTTTCTTT.